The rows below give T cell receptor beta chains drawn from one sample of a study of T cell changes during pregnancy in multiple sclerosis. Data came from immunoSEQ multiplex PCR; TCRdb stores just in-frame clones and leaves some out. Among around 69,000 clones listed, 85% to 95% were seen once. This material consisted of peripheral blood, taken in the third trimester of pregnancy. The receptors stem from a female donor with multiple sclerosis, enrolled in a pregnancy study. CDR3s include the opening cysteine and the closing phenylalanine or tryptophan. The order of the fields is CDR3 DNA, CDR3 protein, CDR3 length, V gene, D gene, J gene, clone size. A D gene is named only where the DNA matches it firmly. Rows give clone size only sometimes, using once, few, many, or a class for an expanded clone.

TGTGCCAGCAGTGACCTGGGGGCGGGGAACACTGAAGCTTTCTTT,CASSDLGAGNTEAFF,15,TRBV6-1,NA,TRBJ1-1,NA
TGTGCCAGCAGCCCCCGGACAGGGGTCTATGGCTACACCTTC,CASSPRTGVYGYTF,14,TRBV9,TRBD1,TRBJ1-2,NA
TGTGCCAGCAGTGAATCGGCGGGAGGAGCCTACGAGCAGTACTTC,CASSESAGGAYEQYF,15,TRBV2,TRBD2,TRBJ2-7,NA
TGTGCCTGGGGGGGCAGCATAGCGGGATATCCAAGCTATCACAATGAGCAGTTCTTC,CAWGGSIAGYPSYHNEQFF,19,TRBV30,TRBD2,TRBJ2-1,NA
TGTGCCAGCAGCTTAGGAGCGGGGGGGAGCTCCTACAATGAGCAGTTCTTC,CASSLGAGGSSYNEQFF,17,TRBV11-2,TRBD2,TRBJ2-1,NA
TGCGCCAGCAGCTCGCTTGCGGGAAAGCCCCAGCATTTT,CASSSLAGKPQHF,13,TRBV5-1,NA,TRBJ1-5,NA
TGTGCCAGCAGCTTTGGACACCTGAACACTGAAGCTTTCTTT,CASSFGHLNTEAFF,14,TRBV5-1,NA,TRBJ1-1,NA
TGTGCAAGTCGCTTAGCCACACCGGGACTAGCGGGAGGGGACCAAGAGACCCAGTACTTC,CASRLATPGLAGGDQETQYF,20,TRBV12-2,NA,TRBJ2-5,NA
TGTGCCAGCAGCCAAGGGCTAGCGGGATACAATGAGCAGTTCTTC,CASSQGLAGYNEQFF,15,TRBV6-5,TRBD2,TRBJ2-1,once
TGTGCCAGCAGCCGGTCTCAGGGGCCCTATGGCTACACCTTC,CASSRSQGPYGYTF,14,TRBV7-2,NA,TRBJ1-2,NA
TGTGCCAGTAGGATAGACAGTATGAACACTGAAGCTTTCTTT,CASRIDSMNTEAFF,14,TRBV19,NA,TRBJ1-1,NA
TGTGCCCTTGACGGGTACGAGCAGTACTTC,CALDGYEQYF,10,TRBV30,NA,TRBJ2-7,NA
TGTGCCAGCAGCCCAAGACTAGCGGGAGACAATGAGCAGTTCTTC,CASSPRLAGDNEQFF,15,TRBV9,TRBD2,TRBJ2-1,NA
TGTGCCAGCAGTTTCTGGGACAGGGTAAACACCGGGGAGCTGTTTTTT,CASSFWDRVNTGELFF,16,TRBV27,TRBD1,TRBJ2-2,NA
TGTGCCAGCAGCTTTGGAACTAGCGGGACCACGCAGTATTTT,CASSFGTSGTTQYF,14,TRBV7-9,TRBD2,TRBJ2-3,NA
TGTGCCAGCAGCTTACTCCACGGTCAAGAGACCCAGTACTTC,CASSLLHGQETQYF,14,TRBV7-8,NA,TRBJ2-5,NA
TGTGCCAGCAGCCAGTCCCTAGCGGTGGGTGAGCAGTTCTTC,CASSQSLAVGEQFF,14,TRBV4-2,TRBD2,TRBJ2-1,NA
TGTGCCAGCAGTGAGTCCAACTATGGCTACACCTTC,CASSESNYGYTF,12,TRBV6-5,NA,TRBJ1-2,NA
TGCGCCAGCAGCCAAGGAGGTCCAGGGTGGATAGGAAACACCATATATTTT,CASSQGGPGWIGNTIYF,17,TRBV4-1,NA,TRBJ1-3,once
TGTGCCAGCAGCTTCTATGGGGCTAGCGGAGCTTACGAGCAGTACTTC,CASSFYGASGAYEQYF,16,TRBV5-6,TRBD2,TRBJ2-7,NA
TGTGCCAGCAGCTACTTTGGGGGGAACCAAGAGACCCAGTACTTC,CASSYFGGNQETQYF,15,TRBV5-5,NA,TRBJ2-5,NA
TGTGCCAGCTCACCACGGACTAGCGGGAGGGGCAATGAGCAGTTCTTC,CASSPRTSGRGNEQFF,16,TRBV18,TRBD2,TRBJ2-1,few
TGTGCCAGCTCCCTAGCGGGAGGGGAATACAATGAGCAGTTCTTC,CASSLAGGEYNEQFF,15,TRBV18,TRBD2,TRBJ2-1,NA
TGTGCCAGCAGCCTCGACAGGGTTATAACCGGGGAGCTGTTTTTT,CASSLDRVITGELFF,15,TRBV6-1,TRBD1,TRBJ2-2,NA
TGTGCCAGCAGCTGGGGGACAGGGGAGGATTACTACGGCTACACCTTC,CASSWGTGEDYYGYTF,16,TRBV5-6,TRBD1,TRBJ1-2,NA
TGTGCCAGCAGCTTCGGTGTATCAATTTCTGGGGCCAACGTCCTGACTTTC,CASSFGVSISGANVLTF,17,TRBV5-4,NA,TRBJ2-6,NA
TGTGCCAGCAGCGCAGGGACTAGCCGTACAGATACGCAGTATTTT,CASSAGTSRTDTQYF,15,TRBV9,TRBD2,TRBJ2-3,NA
TGTGCCAGTAGTACCGACAGGGGGCAGACGAACACTGAAGCTTTCTTT,CASSTDRGQTNTEAFF,16,TRBV19,TRBD1,TRBJ1-1,NA
TGTGCCAGCAGCCGAGGGGGCGCAGCTAATGAAAAACTGTTTTTT,CASSRGGAANEKLFF,15,TRBV28,TRBD1,TRBJ1-4,NA
TGTGCCAGTAGTGGGGGACTAGCGGGAGGCCTCTCCTACAATGAGCAGTTCTTC,CASSGGLAGGLSYNEQFF,18,TRBV19,TRBD2,TRBJ2-1,NA
TGTGCCAGCAGCCTAATAGGGGCTGACGGCTACACCTTC,CASSLIGADGYTF,13,TRBV4-2,NA,TRBJ1-2,NA
TGTGCCAGCAGTTTATCAACGAGCGCCCGCACCTACAATGAGCAGTTCTTC,CASSLSTSARTYNEQFF,17,TRBV27,NA,TRBJ2-1,once